Each of the 31 T cell receptor beta chains below was sequenced from the same sample in a study of shared clonotypes between healthy human individuals. This table comes from immunoSEQ multiplex PCR, and its TCRdb copy is limited to in-frame clones, with some not included. The table lists 100,000 to 120,000 clones, around two thirds of them singletons, with approximately 23% in the top ten. Sequenced sample: memory CD8+ T cells sorted from blood. As to subset: CD45RO+ cells pooled with CCR7-negative TemRA cells. The receptors stem from a woman between 25 and 40 years old in good health.

The chain combines TRBV28 with TRBJ2-7; possible D gene TRBD2, 6 bases. The germline V gene has CDR1 MDHEN and CDR2 SYDVKM. The CDR3 is made up of 15 amino acids. Deletions cut 1 base from V and 6 bases from J, with 16 bases between. In nucleotides, the CDR3 is TGTGCCAGCAGTTTATCGGCAGGCGGGGTTACCGAGCAGTACTTC. Amino acids: CASSLSAGGVTEQYF. Filled out from reference TRBV28 and TRBJ2-7, the complete variable domain reads DVKVTQSSRYLVKRTGEKVFLECVQDMDHENMFWYRQDPGLGLRLIYFSYDVKMKEKGDIPEGYSVSREKKERFSLILESASTNQTSMYLCASSLSAGGVTEQYFGPGTRLTVT.

The chain has TRBV21-1 and TRBJ2-1. TRBV21-1 is a listed pseudogene. The CDR3 extends over 14 amino acids. CDR3 sequence: CASSRDGSYNEQFF. For the CDR3, the DNA is TGTGCCAGCAGCCGGGACGGCTCCTACAATGAGCAGTTCTTC.

In this sample, this clone turned up many times. V is TRBV2 and J is TRBJ1-2; D unresolved. The V gene's germline CDR1 is SNHLY and CDR2 FYNNEI. The V end lost 4 bases, the J end lost 1 base, and 10 bases lay between the germline ends. The CDR3 is made up of 14 amino acids. This CDR3 is CASSVSPINYGYTF. The CDR3, as DNA: TGTGCCAGCAGTGTTTCGCCGATTAACTATGGCTACACCTTC.

The gene calls are TRBV5-1 and TRBJ2-7; 8 nucleotides agree with TRBD2. The CDR3 totals 15 residues. The junction had 11 bases not matched to a gene; V was cut back by 5 bases and J by 4 bases. Per the germline V gene, CDR1 is SGHRS and CDR2 is YFSETQ. The CDR3 loop is CASSRSGIPLYEQYF. The CDR3 DNA reads TGCGCCAGCAGTCGTAGCGGGATCCCTTTGTACGAGCAGTACTTC.

This clone was observed many times. This chain joins TRBV6-1 and TRBJ2-7, with 7 bases lining up with TRBD2. The V segment lost 2 bases and the J segment 7 bases; nucleotides outside the gene matches: 11. The CDR3 totals 15 residues. Germline V gene lookup returns CDR1 MNHNS and CDR2 SASEGT. CDR3 in amino acids: CASSEWGEGSREQYF. CDR3 bases: TGTGCCAGCAGTGAATGGGGGGAGGGATCGAGGGAGCAGTACTTC.

This sequence joins TRBV6-6 and TRBJ1-2, with D perhaps matching TRBD1 (6 bases). Germline lookup yields CDR1 MNHNY and CDR2 SVGAGI (reference sequence). The CDR3 runs 15 residues. V was shortened by 4 bases and J by 2 bases, with 14 bases between the two germline ends. CDR3 coding DNA: TGTGCCAGCAGTTCCCCAGGGGTCTCCAACTATGGCTACACCTTC. Translating gives CASSSPGVSNYGYTF.

V and J are TRBV2 and TRBJ2-1; 9 nucleotides agree with TRBD1. Trimming removed 7 bases from V and 8 bases from J; junction bases left unmatched: 15. The CDR3 spans 16 residues. From germline, CDR1 is SNHLY and CDR2 FYNNEI. The CDR3 is CASNTRRDRVGHEQFF. The CDR3 DNA sequence: TGTGCCAGCAATACCCGCCGGGACAGGGTGGGGCATGAGCAGTTCTTC.

The chain uses TRBV11-2 and TRBJ2-7; TRBD1 matches 7 bases. Germline CDR1 reads SGHAT; CDR2 reads FQNNGV. The trim removed 2 bases at V and 9 bases at J, leaving 10 bases unmatched. The CDR3 has 14 amino acids. The CDR3 is CASSLSWDSELQYF. CDR3 DNA sequence: TGTGCCAGCAGCTTAAGTTGGGACAGCGAACTGCAGTACTTC.

This clone was seen at least ten times. The same CDR3 arises from other DNA sequences in this sample as well. The chain combines TRBV4-2 with TRBJ2-7; 12 nucleotides line up with TRBD2. Germline V gene sequence: CDR1 LGHNA, CDR2 YNFKEQ. The V segment lost 0 bases and the J segment 5 bases; nucleotides outside the gene matches: 5. The CDR3 is 16 residues long. CDR3 protein: CASSQDPTSGSNEQYF. For the CDR3, the DNA is TGTGCCAGCAGCCAAGACCCGACTAGCGGGAGCAACGAGCAGTACTTC.

This clone was seen once. The chain links TRBV4-1 to TRBJ2-2; perhaps TRBD2 as D (6 bases). V was trimmed by 0 bases and J by 4 bases, leaving 12 bases between them. The CDR3 loop spans 16 amino acids. Per germline, CDR1 MGHRA and CDR2 YSYEKL. The CDR3 nucleotides read TGCGCCAGCAGCCAAGATCAGGGAGCGGGCACCGGGGAGCTGTTTTTT. This gives the protein CASSQDQGAGTGELFF.

The rearrangement uses TRBV4-2 and TRBJ2-3; D gene unclear. V lost 1 base, J lost 6 bases, and 11 bases lay in between. The CDR3 totals 14 residues. CDR1 is LGHNA, CDR2 YNFKEQ, per germline. The CDR3 sequence: CASSQGNPQDTQYF. CDR3 nucleotides: TGTGCCAGCAGCCAAGGAAACCCACAGGATACGCAGTATTTT.

This clone was seen a few times. The V call is TRBV25-1, the J call TRBJ1-4; 11 bases agree with TRBD1. Germline lookup yields CDR1 MGHDK and CDR2 SYGVNS. V shed 3 bases, J shed 8 bases, and the junction held 8 bases outside the gene matches. This CDR3 is built from 16 residues. For the CDR3, the DNA is TGTGCCAGCAGTGAGTCTTCCGGGACAGGGGGAGAAAAACTGTTTTTT. Residues: CASSESSGTGGEKLFF.

The chain combines TRBV10-1 with TRBJ2-5, with D possibly being TRBD1 or TRBD2 (5 bases each). The J call is in doubt because the DNA end fits TRBJ2-7 better. The germline V gene encodes CDR1 WNHNN and CDR2 SYGVQD (reference sequence). The CDR3 totals 14 residues. The CDR3 coding sequence is TGCGCCAGCAGCCGGGACCTAAGTTCGTACGAGCAGTACTTC. It encodes CASSRDLSSYEQYF.

V and J are TRBV7-9 and TRBJ2-7; TRBD1 is a possible D gene (5 bases). Per the germline V gene, CDR1 is SEHNR and CDR2 is FQNEAQ (reference sequence). The CDR3 is 14 amino acids. V was shortened by 1 base and J by 0 bases, with 7 bases between the two germline ends. The CDR3 DNA reads as TGTGCCAGCAGCTTAGAGGGGCCCTCCTACGAGCAGTACTTC. Protein sequence: CASSLEGPSYEQYF. Variable domain in full (rest from reference TRBV7-9 and TRBJ2-7): DTGVSQNPRHKITKRGQNVTFRCDPISEHNRLYWYRQTLGQGPEFLTYFQNEAQLEKSRLLSDRFSAERPKGSFSTLEIQRTEQGDSAMYLCASSLEGPSYEQYFGPGTRLTVT.

V usage is TRBV27 and J usage is TRBJ2-1, with TRBD1 matching 8 bases. The V gene end was trimmed by 8 bases and the J gene end by 7 bases; junction bases not matched to a gene: 13. The CDR3 covers 15 residues. The germline CDR1 and CDR2 sequences are MNHEY and SMNVEV (reference sequence). The CDR3 DNA sequence: TGTGCCAGCGGATTGGTCGGGACAGGAAAAAATGAGCAGTTCTTC. It codes for CASGLVGTGKNEQFF.

This chain connects TRBV28 to TRBJ1-5; maybe TRBD1 (5 bases). Per germline, CDR1 MDHEN and CDR2 SYDVKM. This CDR3 region has 16 residues. Trimming left V 11 bases short and J 0 bases short, with 20 bases between. The CDR3 region is CAWGGYTLYSNQPQHF. The CDR3 coding sequence is TGTGCCTGGGGGGGGTATACCCTTTATAGCAATCAGCCCCAGCATTTT.

This clone was picked up many times. This rearrangement joins TRBV5-4 to TRBJ2-1; TRBD1 aligns across 7 bases. CDR1 is SGHNT, CDR2 YYREEE, per germline (reference sequence). This CDR3 has 14 amino acids. V was clipped by 2 bases and J by 10 bases; unmatched bases: 9. Here the CDR3 reads CASSFRDSLSEQFF. The CDR3 DNA reads TGTGCCAGCAGCTTCCGGGACAGTCTTTCAGAGCAGTTCTTC.

The gene calls are TRBV28 and TRBJ2-2, with D possibly matching TRBD2 (5 bases). Trimming took 1 base from V and 5 from J, leaving 11 bases between them. Germline V gene sequence: CDR1 MDHEN, CDR2 SYDVKM. The CDR3 runs to 15 residues. CDR3 DNA: TGTGCCAGCAGTTTATTTGTCGCGGGTACCGGGGAGCTGTTTTTT. It yields the protein CASSLFVAGTGELFF.

This CDR3 reads CASSRNRITNEQFF. The CDR3 DNA reads TGTGCCAGCAGCCGAAATCGAATTACCAATGAGCAGTTCTTC. The chain couples TRBV14 to TRBJ2-1, with D unresolved. Trimming left V 4 bases short and J 6 bases short, with 13 bases between. The CDR3 is 14 amino acids. Germline values: CDR1 SGHDN, CDR2 FVKESK. Drawing the rest from reference TRBV14 and TRBJ2-1, the complete variable domain is EAGVTQFPSHSVIEKGQTVTLRCDPISGHDNLYWYRRVMGKEIKFLLHFVKESKQDESGMPNNRFLAERTGGTYSTLKVQPAELEDSGVYFCASSRNRITNEQFFGPGTRLTVL.

Notes on this clone: This CDR3 is also generated by other DNA sequences in the sample. The chain employs TRBV2 and TRBJ1-2; D call uncertain. CDR3 length: 13 amino acids. The V end lost 1 base, the J end lost 0 bases, and 3 bases lay between the germline ends. The germline CDR1 and CDR2 sequences are SNHLY and FYNNEI. This CDR3 is CASSEEANYGYTF. The CDR3 DNA reads TGTGCCAGCAGTGAAGAGGCTAACTATGGCTACACCTTC. The variable domain in full, completed from reference TRBV2 and TRBJ1-2, reads EPEVTQTPSHQVTQMGQEVILRCVPISNHLYFYWYRQILGQKVEFLVSFYNNEISEKSEIFDDQFSVERPDGSNFTLKIRSTKLEDSAMYFCASSEEANYGYTFGSGTRLTVV.

This clone has a count of ten or more. The chain links TRBV10-3 to TRBJ2-5; 7 bases fit TRBD1. Looked up from germline, CDR1 is ENHRY and CDR2 is SYGVKD. The CDR3 contains 19 residues. Trimming took 2 bases from V and 0 from J; bases not matched to a gene: 15. This CDR3 is CAISETTGAGSHDQETQYF. CDR3 bases: TGTGCCATCAGTGAGACAACAGGGGCCGGGTCGCACGACCAAGAGACCCAGTACTTC.

This clone was counted many times. The chain recombines TRBV6-4 with TRBJ2-6; possible D gene TRBD1, 5 bases. Germline CDR1 and CDR2: MRHNA and SNTAGT. The germline V and J ends were trimmed by 6 bases and 4 bases, with 16 bases remaining between them. The CDR3 runs 16 residues. CDR3 nucleotide sequence: TGTGCCAGCAGCCCGACAGTGTCTCTGGGGGCCAACGTCCTGACTTTC. Its translation is CASSPTVSLGANVLTF.

This clone was seen a few times. The J gene is TRBJ2-5, the V gene TRBV11-2, with a tentative D call TRBD2 (7 bases). CDR1 is SGHAT, CDR2 FQNNGV, per germline. The germline V and J ends were trimmed by 6 bases and 7 bases, with 24 bases remaining between them. This CDR3 contains 16 residues. This CDR3 is CASRRDTLGGGGTQYF. CDR3 coding DNA: TGTGCCAGCAGAAGAGACACCTTAGGGGGGGGAGGGACCCAGTACTTC.

CDR3 loop: CASTLDSNEQFF. CDR3 nucleotides: TGTGCCAGCACCCTAGACTCCAATGAGCAGTTCTTC. The chain links TRBV7-9 to TRBJ2-1; the D is unclear. Germline V gene lookup returns CDR1 SEHNR and CDR2 FQNEAQ (reference sequence). This CDR3 comprises 12 residues. With 7 bases removed from V and 6 bases from J, the gap between germline ends came to 10 bases.

The rearrangement joins TRBV30 to TRBJ2-2; the match to TRBD2 covers 15 bases. The junction had 2 bases not matched to a gene; V was cut back by 3 bases and J by 3 bases. The germline V gene encodes CDR1 GTSNPN and CDR2 SVGIG (reference sequence). The CDR3 is made up of 16 amino acids. The DNA of the CDR3 is TGTGCCTGGAGGGGACTAGCGGGAGGTGACACCGGGGAGCTGTTTTTT. This gives the protein CAWRGLAGGDTGELFF.

The gene calls are TRBV16 and TRBJ1-1; 8 bases agree with TRBD1. V dropped 0 bases and J dropped 7; count of bases not matched to a gene: 7. Germline V CDR1 and CDR2: KGHSY, FQNENV. The CDR3 is 15 amino acids. The CDR3 sequence is CASSQSWTGNLEAFF. CDR3 bases: TGTGCCAGCAGCCAATCGTGGACAGGGAACCTTGAAGCTTTCTTT.

V usage is TRBV5-1 and J usage is TRBJ2-5; 9 nucleotides match TRBD1. CDR3 length equals 23 residues. CDR1 and CDR2 from the germline V gene are SGHRS and YFSETQ. The V gene end was trimmed by 0 bases and the J gene end by 2 bases; junction bases not matched to a gene: 26. This CDR3 is CASSLVDCPGTGRRDRNQETQYF. The CDR3 DNA reads as TGCGCCAGCAGCTTGGTGGACTGTCCCGGGACAGGGCGCCGGGACAGAAATCAAGAGACCCAGTACTTC.

A single count supports this clone. CDR3: CASRQPGLAGVDTQYF. In DNA, the CDR3 is TGTGCCAGCAGACAGCCGGGACTAGCGGGTGTAGATACGCAGTATTTT. The V and J genes are TRBV6-6 and TRBJ2-3; 12 bases fit TRBD2. CDR3 length: 16 residues. The germline V gene has CDR1 MNHNY and CDR2 SVGAGI (reference sequence). V was pared by 6 bases and J by 5 bases, with 9 bases of the junction left unmatched.

The CDR3 protein is CASSLRLGGRVNEQFF. Here the CDR3 DNA reads TGCGCCAGCAGCTTACGACTAGGCGGGAGGGTAAATGAGCAGTTCTTC. This rearrangement joins TRBV5-1 to TRBJ2-1; TRBD2 agrees at 9 bases. The V segment lost 2 bases and the J segment 7 bases; nucleotides outside the gene matches: 10. In germline, CDR1 is SGHRS, CDR2 YFSETQ. This CDR3 spans 16 amino acids.

The chain employs TRBV4-1 and TRBJ2-5; D could derive from TRBD1 or TRBD2 (5 bases each). The CDR3 covers 17 residues. The V gene lost 1 base and the J gene lost 0 bases, with 15 bases spanning the gap. Per germline, CDR1 MGHRA and CDR2 YSYEKL. Here the CDR3 DNA reads TGCGCCAGCAGCCAAGGTGGGACCCTACGCTACCAAGAGACCCAGTACTTC. Translating gives CASSQGGTLRYQETQYF.

With regard to this clone: This clone may be a read error of a much larger clone one base away. Distinct nucleotide sequences in the sample also encode this CDR3. The genes are TRBV11-1 and TRBJ2-7; 7 bases are a match to TRBD2. V lost 3 bases, J lost 0 bases, and 2 bases stayed unmatched. This CDR3 is 14 amino acids long. Per the germline V gene, CDR1 is SGHAT and CDR2 is FQDESV (reference sequence). As DNA, the CDR3 is TGTGCCAGCAGCTTCCAGCGGGACTCCTACGAGCAGTACTTC. Protein sequence: CASSFQRDSYEQYF.